The entry below gives a single T cell receptor beta chain sequence along with its context. These data belong to a study of blood T cell repertoires in COVID-19. At the level of the study: The United States, Italy and Spain provided the acute and convalescent COVID-19 samples. The analysed material was cDNA or gDNA that came from T cells, B-cell-depleted T cells, or PBMCs.

Original data processing: It was from reference gene primer amplification that nucleated cell counts were estimated. TCRdb keeps only in-frame clones here, not all; method: immunoSEQ multiplex PCR. Clonal size and the V and J genes are those of that table, whereas D and trimming came from the DNA. The sample shows under 200,000 clones, 85% to 90% of them seen only once. Germline V gene sequence: CDR1 LNHNV, CDR2 YYDKDF (reference sequence). V was shortened by 0 bases and J by 7 bases, with 12 bases between the two germline ends. The CDR3 has 14 residues. Source material: peripheral blood. The receptor comes from a man aged 45 to 65 with active or convalescent COVID-19. This chain connects TRBV15 to TRBJ1-1; D might be TRBD1 (5 bases). CDR3 sequence reads: CATSRDGARYEAFF. The CDR3 DNA reads TGTGCCACCAGCAGAGATGGGGCCAGGTATGAAGCTTTCTTT.